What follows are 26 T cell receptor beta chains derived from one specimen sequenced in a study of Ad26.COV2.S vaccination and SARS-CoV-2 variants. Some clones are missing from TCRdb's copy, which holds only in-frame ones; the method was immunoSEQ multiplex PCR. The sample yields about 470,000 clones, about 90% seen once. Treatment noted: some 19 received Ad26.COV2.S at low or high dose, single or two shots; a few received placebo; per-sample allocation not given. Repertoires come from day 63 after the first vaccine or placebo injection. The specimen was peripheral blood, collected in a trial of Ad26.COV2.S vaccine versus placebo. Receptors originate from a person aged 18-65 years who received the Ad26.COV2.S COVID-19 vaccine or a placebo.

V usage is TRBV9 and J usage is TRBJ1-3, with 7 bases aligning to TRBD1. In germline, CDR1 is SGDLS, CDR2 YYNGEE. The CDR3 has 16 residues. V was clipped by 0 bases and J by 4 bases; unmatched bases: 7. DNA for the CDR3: TGTGCCAGCAGCGTAGCTCGTCAGGGGGTCGGAAACACCATATATTTT. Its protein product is CASSVARQGVGNTIYF.

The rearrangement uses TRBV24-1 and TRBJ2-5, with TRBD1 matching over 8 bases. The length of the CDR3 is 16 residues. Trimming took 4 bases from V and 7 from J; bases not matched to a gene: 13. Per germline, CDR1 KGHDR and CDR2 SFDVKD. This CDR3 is CATSELAGTGRGTQYF. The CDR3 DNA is TGTGCCACCAGTGAACTCGCCGGGACAGGCCGGGGGACCCAGTACTTC.

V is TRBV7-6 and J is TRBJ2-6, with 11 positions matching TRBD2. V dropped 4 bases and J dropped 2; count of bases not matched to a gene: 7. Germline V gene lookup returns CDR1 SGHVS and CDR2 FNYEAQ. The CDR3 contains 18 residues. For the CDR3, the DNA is TGTGCCAGCAGCTACACTCTTAGCGGGAGGGCTGGGGCCAACGTCCTGACTTTC. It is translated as CASSYTLSGRAGANVLTF.

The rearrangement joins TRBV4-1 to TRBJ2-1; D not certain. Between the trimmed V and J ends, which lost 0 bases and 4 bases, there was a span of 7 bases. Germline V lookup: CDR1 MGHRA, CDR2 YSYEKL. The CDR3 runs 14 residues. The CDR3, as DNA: TGCGCCAGCAGCCAAGAACGGGTATACAATGAGCAGTTCTTC. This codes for CASSQERVYNEQFF.

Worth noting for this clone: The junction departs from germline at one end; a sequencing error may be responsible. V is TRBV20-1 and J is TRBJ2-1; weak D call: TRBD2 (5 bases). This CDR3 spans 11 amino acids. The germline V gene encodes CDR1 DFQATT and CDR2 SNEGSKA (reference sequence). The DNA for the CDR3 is TGCAGTACTAGAGGCGGAAATTTACAGTTCTTC. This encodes CSTRGGNLQFF.

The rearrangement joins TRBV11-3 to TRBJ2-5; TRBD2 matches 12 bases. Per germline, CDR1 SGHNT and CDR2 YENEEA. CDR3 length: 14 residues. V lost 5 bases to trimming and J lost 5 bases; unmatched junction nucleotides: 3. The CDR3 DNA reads TGTGCCAGCAGCCCTAGCGGGAGGGGGGAGACCCAGTACTTC. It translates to CASSPSGRGETQYF.

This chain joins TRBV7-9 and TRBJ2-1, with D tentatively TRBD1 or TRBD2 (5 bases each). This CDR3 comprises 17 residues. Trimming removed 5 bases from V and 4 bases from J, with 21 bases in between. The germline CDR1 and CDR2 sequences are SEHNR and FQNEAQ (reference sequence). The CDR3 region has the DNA TGTGCCAGCAGCCCAGCAACTCGGGGCGGCAATTACAATGAGCAGTTCTTC. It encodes CASSPATRGGNYNEQFF.

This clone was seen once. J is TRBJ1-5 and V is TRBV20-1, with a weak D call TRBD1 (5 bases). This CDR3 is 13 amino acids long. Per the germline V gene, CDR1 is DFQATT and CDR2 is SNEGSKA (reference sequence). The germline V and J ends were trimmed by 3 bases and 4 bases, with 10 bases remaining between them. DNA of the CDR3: TGCAGTGCTAGTGCAGGGAGTAATCAGCCCCAGCATTTT. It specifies CSASAGSNQPQHF.

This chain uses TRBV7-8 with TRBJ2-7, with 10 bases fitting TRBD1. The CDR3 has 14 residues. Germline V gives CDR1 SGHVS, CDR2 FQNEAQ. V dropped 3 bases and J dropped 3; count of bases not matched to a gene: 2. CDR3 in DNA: TGTGCCAGCAGCTTGACAGGGGGCAGCTACGAGCAGTACTTC. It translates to CASSLTGGSYEQYF.

DNA for the CDR3: TGTGCCAGCAGTAGCCTCGGGACAGGGGGCTCCGAGCAGTACTTC. Translation: CASSSLGTGGSEQYF. The rearrangement uses TRBV28 and TRBJ2-7, with TRBD1 matching over 12 bases. The CDR3 has 15 residues. The germline gives CDR1 MDHEN, CDR2 SYDVKM. V shed 5 bases, J shed 6 bases, and the junction held 8 bases outside the gene matches.

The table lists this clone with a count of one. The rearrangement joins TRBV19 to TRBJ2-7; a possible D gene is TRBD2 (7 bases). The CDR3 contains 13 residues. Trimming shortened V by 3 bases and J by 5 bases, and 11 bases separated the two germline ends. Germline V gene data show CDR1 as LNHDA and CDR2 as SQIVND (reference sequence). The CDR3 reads CASSIGGADEQYF. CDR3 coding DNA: TGTGCCAGTAGTATTGGGGGGGCTGACGAGCAGTACTTC.

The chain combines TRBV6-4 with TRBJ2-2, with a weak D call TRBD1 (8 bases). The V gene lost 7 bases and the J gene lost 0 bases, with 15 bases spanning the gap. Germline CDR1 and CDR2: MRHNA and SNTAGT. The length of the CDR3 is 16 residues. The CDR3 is CASTLQGGTNTGELFF. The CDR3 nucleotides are TGTGCCAGCACTCTACAGGGGGGGACGAACACCGGGGAGCTGTTTTTT.

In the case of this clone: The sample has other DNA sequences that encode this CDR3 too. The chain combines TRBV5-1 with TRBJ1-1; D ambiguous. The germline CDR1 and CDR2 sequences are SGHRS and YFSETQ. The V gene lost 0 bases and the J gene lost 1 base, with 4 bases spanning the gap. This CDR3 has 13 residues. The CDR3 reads CASSLERNTEAFF. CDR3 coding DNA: TGCGCCAGCAGCTTGGAAAGGAACACTGAAGCTTTCTTT.

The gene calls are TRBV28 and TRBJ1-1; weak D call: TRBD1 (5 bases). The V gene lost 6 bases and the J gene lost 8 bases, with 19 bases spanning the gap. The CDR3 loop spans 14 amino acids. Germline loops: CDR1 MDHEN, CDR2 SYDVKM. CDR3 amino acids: CASRRDPVVTEAFF. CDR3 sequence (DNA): TGTGCCAGCAGACGGGACCCAGTAGTTACGGAAGCTTTCTTT.

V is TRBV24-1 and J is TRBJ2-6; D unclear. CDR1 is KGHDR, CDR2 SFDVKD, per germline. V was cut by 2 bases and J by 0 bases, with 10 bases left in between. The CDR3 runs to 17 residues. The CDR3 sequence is CATSDSPGRSGANVLTF. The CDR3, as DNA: TGTGCCACCAGTGATTCGCCCGGGCGCTCTGGGGCCAACGTCCTGACTTTC.

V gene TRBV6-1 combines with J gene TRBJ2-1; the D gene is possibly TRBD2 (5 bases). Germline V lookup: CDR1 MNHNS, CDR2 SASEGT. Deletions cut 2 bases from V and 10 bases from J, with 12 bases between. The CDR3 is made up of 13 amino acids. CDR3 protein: CASSERGSDEQFF. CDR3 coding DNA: TGTGCCAGCAGTGAAAGAGGGTCAGACGAGCAGTTCTTC.

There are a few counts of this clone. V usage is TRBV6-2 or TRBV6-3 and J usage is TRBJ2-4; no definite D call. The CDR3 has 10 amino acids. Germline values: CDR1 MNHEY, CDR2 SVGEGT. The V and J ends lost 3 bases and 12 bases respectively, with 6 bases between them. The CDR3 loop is CASSYTTQYF. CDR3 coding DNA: TGTGCCAGCAGTTATACCACTCAGTACTTC.

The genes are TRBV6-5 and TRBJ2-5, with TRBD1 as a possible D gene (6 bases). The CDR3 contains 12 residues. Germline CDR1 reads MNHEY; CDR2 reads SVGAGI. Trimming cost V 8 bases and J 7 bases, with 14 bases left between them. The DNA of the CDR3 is TGTGCCAGCGGGGGCAGGGTGGGGACCCAGTACTTC. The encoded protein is CASGGRVGTQYF.

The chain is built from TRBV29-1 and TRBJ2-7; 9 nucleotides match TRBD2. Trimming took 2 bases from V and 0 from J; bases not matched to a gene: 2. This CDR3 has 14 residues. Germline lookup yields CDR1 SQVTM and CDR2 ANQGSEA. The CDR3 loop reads CSVELAGLSYEQYF. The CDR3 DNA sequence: TGCAGCGTTGAACTAGCGGGGCTCTCCTACGAGCAGTACTTC.

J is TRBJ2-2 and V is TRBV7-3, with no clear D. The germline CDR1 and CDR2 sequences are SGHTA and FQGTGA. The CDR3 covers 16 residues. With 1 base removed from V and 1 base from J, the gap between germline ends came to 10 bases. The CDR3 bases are TGTGCCAGCAGCTTAAGCGCCCAAGTGAACACCGGGGAGCTGTTTTTT. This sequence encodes CASSLSAQVNTGELFF.

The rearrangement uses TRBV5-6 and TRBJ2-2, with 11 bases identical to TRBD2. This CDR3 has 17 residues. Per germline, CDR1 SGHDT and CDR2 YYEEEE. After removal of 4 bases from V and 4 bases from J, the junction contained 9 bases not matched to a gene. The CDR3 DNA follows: TGTGCCAGCAGCCCAGCACTAGCGGGAGTGGGCACCGGGGAGCTGTTTTTT. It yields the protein CASSPALAGVGTGELFF.

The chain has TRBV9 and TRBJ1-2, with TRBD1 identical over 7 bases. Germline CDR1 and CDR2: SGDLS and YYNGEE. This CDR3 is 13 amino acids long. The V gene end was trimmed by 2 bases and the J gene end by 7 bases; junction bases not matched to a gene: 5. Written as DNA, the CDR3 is TGTGCCAGCAGCGTGTCAGGGGGTGGTGGCTACACCTTC. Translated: CASSVSGGGGYTF.

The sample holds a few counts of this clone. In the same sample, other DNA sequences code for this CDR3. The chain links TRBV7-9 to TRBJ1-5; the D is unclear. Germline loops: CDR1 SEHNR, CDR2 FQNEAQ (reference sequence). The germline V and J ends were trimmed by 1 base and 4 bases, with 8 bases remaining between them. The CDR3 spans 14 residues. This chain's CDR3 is CASSLGVGNQPQHF. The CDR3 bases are TGTGCCAGCAGCTTAGGCGTTGGGAATCAGCCCCAGCATTTT.

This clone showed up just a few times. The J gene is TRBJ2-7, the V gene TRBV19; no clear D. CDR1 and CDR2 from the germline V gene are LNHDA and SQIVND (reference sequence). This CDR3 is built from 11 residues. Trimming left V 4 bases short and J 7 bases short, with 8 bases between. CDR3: CASSTAREQYF. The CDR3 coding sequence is TGTGCCAGTAGTACCGCAAGGGAGCAGTACTTC.

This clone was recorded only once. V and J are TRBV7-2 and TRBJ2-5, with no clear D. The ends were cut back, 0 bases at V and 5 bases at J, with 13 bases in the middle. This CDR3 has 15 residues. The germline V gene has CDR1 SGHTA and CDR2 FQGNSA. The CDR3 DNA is TGTGCCAGCAGCTTAGCAGTATCTGCACGGGAGACCCAGTACTTC. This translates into CASSLAVSARETQYF.

As DNA, the CDR3 is TGTGCCAGCAGCTTAACCTGGGGGGGTGTGAACACTGAAGCTTTCTTT. Protein sequence: CASSLTWGGVNTEAFF. The chain is built from TRBV7-3 and TRBJ1-1; weak D call: TRBD1 (5 bases). The CDR3 totals 16 residues. With 0 bases removed from V and 0 bases from J, the gap between germline ends came to 11 bases. Germline CDR1 and CDR2: SGHTA and FQGTGA.